This T cell receptor (beta chain) emerged from a study of cytomegalovirus exposure and HLA in healthy donors. It was with 60 Vbeta and 13 Jbeta primers that the PCR ran. Only in-frame clones appear in the TCRdb table, and some are missing; sequencing was by immunoSEQ multiplex PCR. The sample contains about 100,000 clones, over 70% of which appear only once. V dropped 5 bases and J dropped 0 bases, with 14 bases sitting between them. CDR3 length equals 15 residues. Germline CDR1 is SEHNR and CDR2 is FQNEAQ (reference sequence). The gene calls are TRBV7-9 and TRBJ2-7, with D tentatively TRBD2 (5 bases). This clonotype was sampled from a man aged 30 to 45 in good health and CMV-seronegative. The material sequenced was PBMCs. CDR3 loop: CASSPRTGSSYEQYF. The CDR3 nucleotides are TGTGCCAGCAGCCCGCGGACGGGGAGCTCCTACGAGCAGTACTTC. Together with reference TRBV7-9 and TRBJ2-7, the CDR3 gives the full variable domain: DTGVSQNPRHKITKRGQNVTFRCDPISEHNRLYWYRQTLGQGPEFLTYFQNEAQLEKSRLLSDRFSAERPKGSFSTLEIQRTEQGDSAMYLCASSPRTGSSYEQYFGPGTRLTVT.